A single sample is the source of the 5 T cell receptor beta chains below, sequenced in a study of T cells in localized non-small cell lung cancer. Libraries were prepared by immunoSEQ multiplex PCR; TCRdb keeps only in-frame clonotypes and omits some of them. The repertoire has fewer than 90,000 clones, less than 85% of them found once; the top ten carry 15% to 20%. Sample: PBMCs, taken before any cancer treatment. The receptor set was obtained from a man aged 40-75 years with stage II squamous cell lung carcinoma.

J is TRBJ2-7 and V is TRBV4-1; no reliable D call. V lost 3 bases and J lost 0, with 12 bases in between. This CDR3 is 15 amino acids long. Germline V lookup: CDR1 MGHRA, CDR2 YSYEKL. The CDR3: CASSHSDTTSYEQYF. Here the CDR3 DNA reads TGCGCCAGCAGCCACAGTGACACCACCTCCTACGAGCAGTACTTC.

The chain carries TRBV21-1 and TRBJ2-7; no DNA check was done on the table's D call, TRBD1. TRBV21-1 is a listed pseudogene. The CDR3 covers 15 residues. The chain's CDR3 is CASRLLGQRSYEQYF. CDR3 DNA sequence: TGTGCCAGCAGACTCTTGGGACAGCGCTCCTACGAGCAGTACTTC.

V gene TRBV9 combines with J gene TRBJ2-1, with D perhaps matching TRBD2 (6 bases). CDR1 is SGDLS and CDR2 is YYNGEE in the germline V gene. This CDR3 contains 14 residues. V lost 0 bases and J 7 bases, leaving 11 bases between the germline ends. The CDR3 reads CASSVEAGKNEQFF. The CDR3 DNA reads as TGTGCCAGCAGCGTAGAGGCGGGAAAAAATGAGCAGTTCTTC.

This chain connects TRBV5-1 to TRBJ2-7; a possible D gene is TRBD1 (6 bases). This CDR3 spans 13 amino acids. Germline CDR1 SGHRS, CDR2 YFSETQ. The ends were cut back, 4 bases at V and 0 bases at J, with 8 bases in the middle. The CDR3 reads CASSRDNSYEQYF. The DNA for the CDR3 is TGCGCCAGCAGCAGGGACAACTCCTACGAGCAGTACTTC.

This chain connects TRBV30 to TRBJ2-2; no clear D. Germline CDR1 and CDR2: GTSNPN and SVGIG (reference sequence). Trimming removed 0 bases at V and 1 base at J, with 6 bases between. The CDR3 sequence is 14 residues long. The CDR3 sequence: CAWSVLQNTGELFF. For the CDR3, the DNA is TGTGCCTGGAGTGTACTCCAGAACACCGGGGAGCTGTTTTTT.